The 27 T cell receptor beta chains listed next were all sequenced from one sample in a study of neoadjuvant anti-PD-1 for oral cavity cancer. Described time point: after neoadjuvant nivolumab, at surgical resection. Sequenced by immunoSEQ multiplex PCR; TCRdb stores in-frame clones only, minus some. This sample has tens of thousands of clones, with approximately 26% found just once. The sequencing here drew on tumor tissue, taken after nivolumab (anti-PD-1) treatment. These receptor sequences come from a person between 40 and 85 years old with oral cavity squamous cell carcinoma.

This CDR3 is CASSLGQETQYF. CDR3 DNA: TGCGCCAGCAGCTTGGGGCAAGAGACCCAGTACTTC. The chain carries TRBV5-1 and TRBJ2-5, with no clear D. Trimming stripped 0 bases from V and 2 bases from J, with 2 bases between. The length of the CDR3 is 12 residues. Germline V gene sequence: CDR1 SGHRS, CDR2 YFSETQ.

V gene TRBV20-1 combines with J gene TRBJ1-2; D is undetermined. The CDR3 totals 10 residues. V dropped 4 bases and J dropped 7 bases, with 7 bases sitting between them. Germline-derived CDR1 and CDR2 are DFQATT and SNEGSKA (reference sequence). CDR3 DNA: TGCAGTGCTATTCCCGGTGGCTACACCTTC. Its protein is CSAIPGGYTF.

This clone appeared a few times. The gene calls are TRBV2 and TRBJ1-2, with 12 bases fitting TRBD1. The CDR3 runs to 15 residues. Unmatched junction bases numbered 6, after V lost 6 bases and J lost 4 bases. Germline V gene sequence: CDR1 SNHLY, CDR2 FYNNEI. The CDR3 loop is CASRAGTGGIYGYTF. As DNA, the CDR3 is TGTGCCAGCAGAGCCGGGACAGGGGGCATCTATGGCTACACCTTC.

This clone was picked up a small number of times. The chain links TRBV5-1 to TRBJ2-3; 9 bases line up with TRBD2. V was pared by 2 bases and J by 0 bases, with 10 bases of the junction left unmatched. Germline CDR1 and CDR2: SGHRS and YFSETQ. The CDR3 sequence is 18 residues long. CDR3 DNA sequence: TGCGCCAGCAGCTTTAGCGGGGGCATCACACTTAGCACAGATACGCAGTATTTT. It specifies CASSFSGGITLSTDTQYF.

This clone was seen only a few times. The chain joins TRBV4-2 to TRBJ2-1; TRBD1 might be the D (5 bases). V was trimmed by 0 bases and J by 12 bases, leaving 9 bases between them. This CDR3 is 12 amino acids long. Germline assignment: CDR1 LGHNA and CDR2 YNFKEQ. The CDR3 DNA reads as TGTGCCAGCAGCCAAGAGGGGCTGGCGCAGTTCTTC. This codes for CASSQEGLAQFF.

A single count supports this clone. V usage is TRBV6-1 and J usage is TRBJ2-5; TRBD1 is a possible D gene (5 bases). Trimming stripped 11 bases from V and 1 base from J, with 17 bases between. This CDR3 contains 14 residues. Per the germline V gene, CDR1 is MNHNS and CDR2 is SASEGT. The CDR3 DNA reads as TGTGCCGCTACCAGGGTCTGGTCCCAAGAGACCCAGTACTTC. This encodes CAATRVWSQETQYF.

This clone was found a few times. The chain couples TRBV9 to TRBJ2-1; D not certain. CDR3 length equals 14 residues. Germline V gene data show CDR1 as SGDLS and CDR2 as YYNGEE. The ends were cut back, 0 bases at V and 0 bases at J, with 4 bases in the middle. CDR3 region: CASSVGFSYNEQFF. The CDR3 DNA follows: TGTGCCAGCAGCGTAGGATTCTCCTACAATGAGCAGTTCTTC.

For this clone: Its ends do not fully match the called genes, so a read error is possible. This sequence joins TRBV4-1 and TRBJ2-4; perhaps D is TRBD1 or TRBD2 (5 bases each). This CDR3 has 12 residues. Germline lookup yields CDR1 MGHRA and CDR2 YSYEKL. CDR3 sequence reads: CASSPGAPGLHF. In DNA form, the CDR3 reads TGCGCCAGCAGCCCCGGGGCCCCCGGATTACACTTC.

This clone appeared a few times. The rearrangement joins TRBV6-5 to TRBJ1-2; 8 nucleotides line up with TRBD1. This CDR3 contains 15 residues. Germline V lookup: CDR1 MNHEY, CDR2 SVGAGI. The V and J ends lost 6 bases and 4 bases, in that order; junction bases with no gene match: 10. In DNA form, the CDR3 reads TGTGCCAGCAGCCCCGGGACAGGCTTTTTCTATGGCTACACCTTC. Its protein is CASSPGTGFFYGYTF.

This clone was observed a handful of times. The V gene is TRBV2, the J gene TRBJ1-1; 8 nucleotides align to TRBD1. J gave up 5 bases and V 8 bases, and 10 bases lay outside the gene matches. The CDR3 runs 14 residues. CDR1 and CDR2 from the germline V gene are SNHLY and FYNNEI. CDR3 sequence: CASYYTGGGTEAFF. As DNA, the CDR3 is TGTGCCAGCTACTACACAGGGGGTGGGACTGAAGCTTTCTTT.

The V and J genes are TRBV5-6 and TRBJ1-5; tentative D call: TRBD1 (6 bases). Between the trimmed V and J ends, which lost 5 bases and 0 bases, there was a span of 21 bases. This CDR3 has 18 residues. Per germline, CDR1 SGHDT and CDR2 YYEEEE. In nucleotides, the CDR3 is TGTGCCAGCAGTTTGACAGGTATTAGAGGTTATAGCAATCAGCCCCAGCATTTT. The encoded protein is CASSLTGIRGYSNQPQHF.

This clone appeared many times. The rearrangement uses TRBV18 and TRBJ1-2, with a tentative D call TRBD1 (6 bases). V lost 3 bases and J 8 bases, leaving 22 bases between the germline ends. This CDR3 has 16 amino acids. CDR1 and CDR2 from the germline V gene are KGHSH and LQKENI. In DNA, the CDR3 is TGTGCCAGCTCACCCGGGGATAGGGGGATGGACCGCGGCTACACCTTC. Its translation is CASSPGDRGMDRGYTF. Full variable domain (remainder filled in from reference TRBV18 and TRBJ1-2): NAGVMQNPRHLVRRRGQEARLRCSPMKGHSHVYWYRQLPEEGLKFMVYLQKENIIDESGMPKERFSAEFPKEGPSILRIQQVVRGDSAAYFCASSPGDRGMDRGYTFGSGTRLTVV.

This chain links TRBV6-1 with TRBJ2-7; D ambiguous. The CDR3 is 13 amino acids. Looked up from germline, CDR1 is MNHNS and CDR2 is SASEGT. Trimming shortened V by 3 bases and J by 2 bases, and 8 bases separated the two germline ends. CDR3 protein: CASSDRAPYEQYF. In nucleotides, the CDR3 is TGTGCCAGCAGTGATAGGGCCCCCTACGAGCAGTACTTC.

This clone was seen at least ten times. The chain joins TRBV25-1 to TRBJ2-7; TRBD2 might be the D (6 bases). CDR3 length: 13 amino acids. V was pared by 5 bases and J by 7 bases, with 15 bases between. Germline CDR1 is MGHDK and CDR2 is SYGVNS. DNA for the CDR3: TGTGCCAGCAGTTGGAGGGGCCCTTTGGAGCAGTACTTC. Amino acid sequence: CASSWRGPLEQYF.

The sample holds a few counts of this clone. CDR3 amino acids: CASSPYLAGVFYEQYF. CDR3 sequence (DNA): TGTGCCAGCAGCCCCTATCTAGCGGGAGTCTTTTACGAGCAGTACTTC. The chain is built from TRBV7-8 and TRBJ2-7, with TRBD2 identical over 10 bases. V dropped 5 bases and J dropped 4; count of bases not matched to a gene: 11. Germline values: CDR1 SGHVS, CDR2 FQNEAQ. The CDR3 extends over 16 amino acids.

This clone appeared a few times. This chain connects TRBV6-4 to TRBJ2-3; TRBD2 matches at 9 bases. The J segment lost 6 bases and the V segment lost 3 bases, leaving 7 bases of the junction unmatched. The CDR3 is 15 residues long. The germline gives CDR1 MRHNA, CDR2 SNTAGT. DNA for the CDR3: TGTGCCAGCAGTGAAGGCGGGGGGGAAGCGGATACGCAGTATTTT. It specifies CASSEGGGEADTQYF.

The chain employs TRBV6-5 and TRBJ1-4, with no clear D. Germline CDR1 MNHEY, CDR2 SVGAGI. This CDR3 is 15 amino acids long. V lost 4 bases to trimming and J lost 0 bases, with 9 bases between them. CDR3 DNA sequence: TGTGCCAGCAGTTTCCCTCCCGCAACTAATGAAAAACTGTTTTTT. As protein: CASSFPPATNEKLFF.

This clone was observed a handful of times. The rearrangement uses TRBV19 and TRBJ2-2, with D possibly TRBD2 on 7 matching bases. V lost 7 bases, J lost 3 bases, and 15 bases lay in between. The CDR3 is made up of 15 amino acids. Germline CDR1 reads LNHDA; CDR2 reads SQIVND (reference sequence). This chain's CDR3 is CASNERGAYTGELFF. DNA for the CDR3: TGTGCCAGTAACGAACGGGGGGCTTACACCGGGGAGCTGTTTTTT.

This rearrangement joins TRBV15 to TRBJ1-5, with unresolved D. V was shortened by 0 bases and J by 3 bases, with 12 bases between the two germline ends. The CDR3 is 16 residues long. The germline gives CDR1 LNHNV, CDR2 YYDKDF (reference sequence). This CDR3 is CATSRDGWGINQPQHF. CDR3 DNA: TGTGCCACCAGCAGAGATGGGTGGGGTATCAATCAGCCCCAGCATTTT. Full variable domain (missing parts from reference TRBV15 and TRBJ1-5): DAMVIQNPRYQVTQFGKPVTLSCSQTLNHNVMYWYQQKSSQAPKLLFHYYDKDFNNEADTPDNFQSRRPNTSFCFLDIRSPGLGDTAMYLCATSRDGWGINQPQHFGDGTRLSIL.

This clone was seen only a few times. V gene TRBV6-5 combines with J gene TRBJ2-7; D is undetermined. Germline values: CDR1 MNHEY, CDR2 SVGAGI. This CDR3 has 11 residues. The V end lost 6 bases, the J end lost 2 bases, and 5 bases lay between the germline ends. DNA of the CDR3: TGTGCCAGCAGATCGCCCTACGAGCAGTACTTC. Amino acids: CASRSPYEQYF.

The rearrangement uses TRBV10-3 and TRBJ2-3; possible D gene TRBD1, 6 bases. This CDR3 comprises 13 residues. Germline V gene lookup returns CDR1 ENHRY and CDR2 SYGVKD. The V end lost 6 bases, the J end lost 2 bases, and 9 bases lay between the germline ends. CDR3 region: CAISGDNTDTQYF. The CDR3 DNA is TGTGCCATCAGCGGGGACAACACAGATACGCAGTATTTT.

The V gene is TRBV5-4, the J gene TRBJ1-1; no definite D call. Between the trimmed V and J ends, which lost 3 bases and 4 bases, there was a span of 10 bases. The CDR3 is 13 amino acids. CDR1 and CDR2 (germline): SGHNT, YYREEE (reference sequence). CDR3 DNA sequence: TGTGCCAGCAGCTGGGCGGGGATCACTGAAGCTTTCTTT. Protein: CASSWAGITEAFF.

This clone was seen more than once but under ten times. This chain links TRBV7-7 with TRBJ2-7; maybe TRBD1 (6 bases). The V gene lost 1 base and the J gene lost 6 bases, with 10 bases spanning the gap. The CDR3 runs 13 residues. Germline CDR1 is SSHAT and CDR2 is FNYEAQ (reference sequence). The CDR3 nucleotides read TGTGCCAGCAGCTTAGGCCTAGGGGGCGAGCAGTACTTC. Amino acid sequence: CASSLGLGGEQYF.

The chain combines TRBV27 with TRBJ2-1; maybe TRBD1 (5 bases). Germline V gene lookup returns CDR1 MNHEY and CDR2 SMNVEV (reference sequence). With 4 bases removed from V and 8 bases from J, the gap between germline ends came to 12 bases. There are 13 residues in the CDR3. The CDR3 loop reads CASSWGSPDEQFF. The DNA of the CDR3 is TGTGCCAGCAGTTGGGGCTCCCCCGATGAGCAGTTCTTC.

Sample share makes this clone medium-sized. This chain links TRBV18 with TRBJ1-5, with 7 bases matching TRBD1. Germline values: CDR1 KGHSH, CDR2 LQKENI. CDR3 length: 14 amino acids. V lost 2 bases and J lost 3; bases outside the gene matches: 1. Here the CDR3 DNA reads TGTGCCAGCTCACCAGGGACAGTCAATCAGCCCCAGCATTTT. It encodes CASSPGTVNQPQHF.

The chain links TRBV29-1 to TRBJ1-1; no definite D call. Trimming left V 6 bases short and J 0 bases short, with 14 bases between. This CDR3 comprises 14 residues. CDR1 and CDR2 from the germline V gene are SQVTM and ANQGSEA. The CDR3 region is CSVLGGLVNTEAFF. The CDR3 coding sequence is TGCAGCGTCCTGGGTGGGTTGGTGAACACTGAAGCTTTCTTT.

V and J are TRBV11-2 and TRBJ2-1; D is undetermined. V lost 2 bases and J 0 bases, leaving 14 bases between the germline ends. Germline V gene data show CDR1 as SGHAT and CDR2 as FQNNGV. The CDR3 length is 17 residues. The CDR3 coding sequence is TGTGCCAGCAGCTTATTCTCAACCCTGAGCTCCTACAATGAGCAGTTCTTC. Protein sequence: CASSLFSTLSSYNEQFF.